This record covers a single TCR beta chain. What it binds is not known. Data came from immunoSEQ multiplex PCR; TCRdb stores just in-frame clones and leaves some out. The sample has 130,000 to 150,000 clones; around 91% are singletons. V was shortened by 0 bases and J by 2 bases, with 5 bases between the two germline ends. Germline V lookup: CDR1 MNHEY, CDR2 SVGAGI. The CDR3 is 14 amino acids. These data come from a study of T cell responses to AZD1222 COVID-19 vaccine. Overall study: Pooled in the analysis were second doses at about 4 or about 12 weeks.

Findings of the study overall: Researchers took repertoire samples only after the peak T cell response had come. Dominant at 160-218 and 743-854, vaccine-associated CD4 TCRs also spanned spike. A rise in Spike-specific TCR breadth and depth followed two AZD1222 doses.

This chain uses TRBV6-5 with TRBJ1-3; D call uncertain. This material consisted of peripheral blood, taken on day 0 of AZD1222 vaccination. The sequence was collected from an adult in good health. DNA of the CDR3: TGTGCCAGCAGTTACTCGTCAGCTGGAAACACCATATATTTT. It translates to CASSYSSAGNTIYF.